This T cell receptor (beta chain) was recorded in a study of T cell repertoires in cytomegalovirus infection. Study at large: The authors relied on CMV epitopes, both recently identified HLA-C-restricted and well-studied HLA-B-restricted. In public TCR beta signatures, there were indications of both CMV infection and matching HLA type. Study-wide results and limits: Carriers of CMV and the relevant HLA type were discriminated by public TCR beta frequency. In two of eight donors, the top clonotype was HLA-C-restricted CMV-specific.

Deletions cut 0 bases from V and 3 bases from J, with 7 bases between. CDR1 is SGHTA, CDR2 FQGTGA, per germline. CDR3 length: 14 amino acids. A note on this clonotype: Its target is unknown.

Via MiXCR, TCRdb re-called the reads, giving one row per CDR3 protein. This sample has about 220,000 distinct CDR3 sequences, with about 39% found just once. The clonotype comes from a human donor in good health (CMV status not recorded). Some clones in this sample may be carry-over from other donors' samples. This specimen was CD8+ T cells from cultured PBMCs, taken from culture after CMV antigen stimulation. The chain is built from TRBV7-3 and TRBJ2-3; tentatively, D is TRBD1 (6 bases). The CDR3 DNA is TGTGCCAGCAGCTTAACACAGGGAACAGATACGCAGTATTTT. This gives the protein CASSLTQGTDTQYF.